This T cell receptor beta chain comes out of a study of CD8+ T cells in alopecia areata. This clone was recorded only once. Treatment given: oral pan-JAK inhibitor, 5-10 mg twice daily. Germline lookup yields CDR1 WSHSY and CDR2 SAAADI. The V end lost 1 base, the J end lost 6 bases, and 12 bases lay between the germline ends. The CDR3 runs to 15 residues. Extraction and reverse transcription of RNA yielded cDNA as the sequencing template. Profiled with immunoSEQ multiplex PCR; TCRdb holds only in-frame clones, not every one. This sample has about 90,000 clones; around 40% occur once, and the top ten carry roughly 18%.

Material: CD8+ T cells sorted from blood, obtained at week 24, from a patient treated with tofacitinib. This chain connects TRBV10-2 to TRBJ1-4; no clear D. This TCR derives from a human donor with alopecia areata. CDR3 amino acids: CASSEFTGFDEKLFF. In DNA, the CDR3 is TGCGCCAGCAGTGAGTTCACGGGCTTCGATGAAAAACTGTTTTTT.